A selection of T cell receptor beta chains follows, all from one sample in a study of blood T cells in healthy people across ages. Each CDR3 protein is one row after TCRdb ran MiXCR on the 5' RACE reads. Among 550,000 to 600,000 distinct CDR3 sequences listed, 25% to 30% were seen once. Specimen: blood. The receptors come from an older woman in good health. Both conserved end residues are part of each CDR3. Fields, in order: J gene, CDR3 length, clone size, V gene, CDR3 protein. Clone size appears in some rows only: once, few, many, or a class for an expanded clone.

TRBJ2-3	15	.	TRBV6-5	CASSRLGPGGDTQYF
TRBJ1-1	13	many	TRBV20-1	CSAPPVGTGEAFF
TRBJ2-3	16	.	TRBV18	CASSPARSVYADTQYF
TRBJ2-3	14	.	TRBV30	CAWSTGLSTDTQYF
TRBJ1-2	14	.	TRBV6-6	CASSSSRGAEGYTF
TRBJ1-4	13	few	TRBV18	CASSPNLSEKLFF
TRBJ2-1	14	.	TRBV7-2	CASLSDRASNEQFF
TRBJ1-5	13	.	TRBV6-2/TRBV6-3	CASSAGSNQPQHF
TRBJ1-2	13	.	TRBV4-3	CASSHDRNYGYTF
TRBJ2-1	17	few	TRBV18	CASSPALDRGRGNEQFF
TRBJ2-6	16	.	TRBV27	CASSFGGHAGANVLTF
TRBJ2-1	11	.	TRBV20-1	CSASSGAKQFF
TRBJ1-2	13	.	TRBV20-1	CSARYRGFGGYTF
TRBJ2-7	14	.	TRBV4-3	CANSPDPATYEQYF